The 7 T cell receptor beta chains below were found in one sample sequenced in a study of tumor-infiltrating lymphocytes in primary liver carcinoma. Blood RNA originated from unsorted whole blood, with germline DNA additionally extracted. The investigators made TCR beta cDNA from around 540 ng total RNA, using a constant-region primer. Employing slightly modified ARM-PCR, three nested multiplex PCR rounds were run, and these gave rise to the TCR beta libraries. Two initial PCR rounds of around 9 cycles each paired TRBV1-TRBV30 forward primers with a C-beta reverse primer. MiXCR, run by TCRdb on the multiplex PCR reads, gives a single entry per CDR3 protein. The profile shows 320,000 or so distinct CDR3 sequences, roughly two thirds of them singletons. Specimen: peripheral blood. The receptors stem from a middle-aged man with primary liver carcinoma and hepatitis B virus infection.

Comments on this clonotype: A much bigger clone sits one base away, suggesting this may be a read error. The chain is built from TRBV11-2 and TRBJ1-2; D is uncertain. The V end was cut by 7 bases, the J end by 7 bases, with 16 bases between. The CDR3 length is 13 residues. The germline V gene encodes CDR1 SGHAT and CDR2 FQNNGV. The CDR3 DNA sequence: TGTGCCAGCATCCCCTCTGGAGCGGGTGGCTACACCTTC. It encodes CASIPSGAGGYTF.

On this clonotype: At one of its ends the junction is not consistent with the germline gene, which may arise from a read error. The chain links TRBV7-6 to TRBJ2-1, with TRBD2 matching over 7 bases. The CDR3 spans 17 residues. From germline, CDR1 is SGHVS and CDR2 FNYEAQ. CDR3 DNA: TGTGCCAGCGGCTTAGCGCGATGGGAGGGCTCCTACAATGAGCAGTTCTTC. Amino acids: CASGLARWEGSYNEQFF.

Judged by abundance, this clonotype is medium-sized. The rearrangement joins TRBV14 to TRBJ2-1, with 13 bases that match TRBD2. The CDR3 length is 18 residues. CDR1 and CDR2 from the germline V gene are SGHDN and FVKESK. The V gene end was trimmed by 0 bases and the J gene end by 5 bases; junction bases not matched to a gene: 7. CDR3 loop: CASSQDGTSGNPHNEQFF. CDR3 DNA sequence: TGTGCCAGCAGCCAAGACGGGACTAGCGGGAACCCCCACAATGAGCAGTTCTTC.

This clonotype is a singleton in its sample. One junction end disagrees with the germline gene, perhaps due to a read error. V and J are TRBV4-1 and TRBJ2-7; 8 nucleotides agree with TRBD2. Germline assignment: CDR1 MGHRA and CDR2 YSYEKL. The CDR3 has 17 residues. CDR3 DNA sequence: TGCGCCAGCAGCCAAGATATTCTAGCGGGCAGCTCCTACGAGCAGCACTTC. This encodes CASSQDILAGSSYEQHF.

This clonotype has ten or more counts. The J gene is TRBJ2-1, the V gene TRBV29-1, with unresolved D. This CDR3 region has 13 residues. The germline V gene has CDR1 SQVTM and CDR2 ANQGSEA. Trimming removed 3 bases at V and 4 bases at J, with 10 bases between. The CDR3 loop reads CSVDDGPYNEQFF. The CDR3 DNA reads as TGCAGCGTTGATGACGGGCCTTACAATGAGCAGTTCTTC.

Details on this clonotype: A much larger clonotype is one base distant, so this may be a read error. This chain joins TRBV6-1 and TRBJ2-4; D may be TRBD2 (6 bases). The CDR3 spans 17 residues. Germline V CDR1 and CDR2: MNHNS, SASEGT. CDR3 bases: TGTGCCAGCAGTGATGGACTATCATTCTTAGCCAAAAGCATTCAGTACTTC. It translates to CASSDGLSFLAKSIQYF.

This clonotype was seen a single time. This CDR3 fails to terminate in the conserved phenylalanine or tryptophan, so it likely reflects a read error. The DNA is left out, because the CDR3 cannot be placed on it with certainty; the CDR3 is given as TCRdb lists it. The genes are TRBV6-2 or TRBV6-3 and TRBJ2-7; the table's D call TRBD2 went unverified against the DNA. The CDR3 has 15 residues if both end residues are counted. Germline CDR1 and CDR2: MNHEY and SVGEGT. The CDR3 loop reads CASSYSPKRPYEQYL.